This T cell receptor (beta chain) stems from a study of healthy donors' naive CD4 and CD8 T cells. General study results and limits: Reportedly, most V and J gene segments showed naive CD4+ versus CD8+ bias.

Germline V lookup: CDR1 MGHRA, CDR2 YSYEKL. The ends lost 1 base at V and 5 bases at J; junction bases unmatched: 2. CDR3 length: 15 amino acids. To note about this clonotype: Its target is unknown.

A linear amplification protocol produced the TCR libraries from roughly 0.5 ug of total RNA. Each CDR3 protein is one row after TCRdb ran MiXCR on the reads. The sample lists about 180,000 distinct CDR3 sequences; around 74% were seen once. Sorting defined naive CD4+ as CD4+CD8-CD45RO-CD45RA+ and naive CD8+ as CD8+CD4-CD45RA+CD27bright. Sequencing was carried out using naive CD4+ and CD8+ T cells sorted from blood, pooled from several donors. The chain has TRBV4-1 and TRBJ1-4, with 9 positions matching TRBD1. The clonotype was recovered from a pool of human donors in good health; the sample pools cells from several healthy donors. The CDR3 nucleotides are TGCGCCAGCAGCCAAGTTGGGACAGGGAATGAAAAACTGTTTTTT. This codes for CASSQVGTGNEKLFF.